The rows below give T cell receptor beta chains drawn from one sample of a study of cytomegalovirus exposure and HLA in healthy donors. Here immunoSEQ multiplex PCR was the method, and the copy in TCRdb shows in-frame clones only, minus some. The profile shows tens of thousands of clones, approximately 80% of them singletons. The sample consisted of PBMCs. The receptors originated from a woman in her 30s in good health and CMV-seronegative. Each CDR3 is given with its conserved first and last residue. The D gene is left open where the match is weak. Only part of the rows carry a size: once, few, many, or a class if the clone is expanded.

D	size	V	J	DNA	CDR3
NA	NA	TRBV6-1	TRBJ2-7	TGTGCCAGCAGTGCCCGGGACTCCGTCTACGAGCAGTACTTC	CASSARDSVYEQYF
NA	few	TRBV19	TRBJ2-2	TGTGCCAGTAGTCGGTGGGAAGGGAGTAACACCGGGGAGCTGTTTTTT	CASSRWEGSNTGELFF
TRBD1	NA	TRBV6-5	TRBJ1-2	TGTGCCAGCAGTATGGGACAGGCAGCTAACTATGGCTACACCTTC	CASSMGQAANYGYTF
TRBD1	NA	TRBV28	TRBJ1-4	TGTGCCATACGACCAGGGGGCAATCACGAAAAACTGTTTTTT	CAIRPGGNHEKLFF
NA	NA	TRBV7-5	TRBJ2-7	TGTGCCAGAAGCTTTCGCGGGGGGGATGGCTACGAGCAGTACTTC	CARSFRGGDGYEQYF
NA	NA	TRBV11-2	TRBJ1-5	TGTGCCAGCAGCAACAAAAACCGGACAGCCCTCGATCAGCCCCAGCATTTT	CASSNKNRTALDQPQHF
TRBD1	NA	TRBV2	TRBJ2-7	TGTGCCAGCACCCCGGACAGGGGGCCCTACGAGCAGTACTTC	CASTPDRGPYEQYF
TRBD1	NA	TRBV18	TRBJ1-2	TGTGCCAGCTCACCGTATCCCAGACAGGGCAACTATGGCTACACCTTC	CASSPYPRQGNYGYTF
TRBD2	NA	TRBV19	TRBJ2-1	TGTGCCAGTAGTATAGATCGAGCGGGGGGCCCCAATGAGCAGTTCTTC	CASSIDRAGGPNEQFF
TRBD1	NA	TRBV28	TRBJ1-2	TGTGCCAGCAGTTACGGGGACAGGGATGGCTACACCTTC	CASSYGDRDGYTF
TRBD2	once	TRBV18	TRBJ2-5	TGTGCCAGCTCACCAGTCACTCTAGCGGGCCAAGAGACCCAGTACTTC	CASSPVTLAGQETQYF
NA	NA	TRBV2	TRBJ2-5	TGTGCCAGCAGTGAGAGGGTGACCCAGTACTTC	CASSERVTQYF
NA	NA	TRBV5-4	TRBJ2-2	TGTGCCAGCAGTTCTCAGAGTAGTGGGCCCGGGGAGCTGTTTTTT	CASSSQSSGPGELFF
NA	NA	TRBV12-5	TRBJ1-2	TGTGCTAGTGGATACTTACCCGAAACCGGGGATGGCTACACCTTC	CASGYLPETGDGYTF
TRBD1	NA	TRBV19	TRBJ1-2	TGTGCCAGTAACGCATGGACAGGGGGAAACTATGGCTACACCTTC	CASNAWTGGNYGYTF
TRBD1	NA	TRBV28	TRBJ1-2	TGTGCCAGCAGTTCAAGAACCCTGATTCGGGACAGGGGGCTAAATGGCTACACCTTC	CASSSRTLIRDRGLNGYTF
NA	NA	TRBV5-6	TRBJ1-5	TGTGCCAGCAGCTTGGCAGGGACTGGCAATCAGCCCCAGCATTTT	CASSLAGTGNQPQHF
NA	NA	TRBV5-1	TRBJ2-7	TGCGCCAGCAGCCCGGGAGGACAGATCTACGAGCAGTACTTC	CASSPGGQIYEQYF
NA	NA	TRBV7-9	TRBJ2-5	TGTGCCAGCAGCTTCGGGGGTCAAGAGACCCAGTACTTC	CASSFGGQETQYF
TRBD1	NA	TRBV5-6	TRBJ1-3	TGTGCCAGCAGCTCGGGGACAGGGGGCTTTGGAAACACCATATATTTT	CASSSGTGGFGNTIYF
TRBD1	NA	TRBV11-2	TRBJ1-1	TGTGCCAGCTTACTACAGGGGGCCGGCACTGAAGCTTTCTTT	CASLLQGAGTEAFF
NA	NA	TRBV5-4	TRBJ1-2	TGTGCCAGCACCCCCCCGGACGGGACACTTTATGGCTACACCTTC	CASTPPDGTLYGYTF
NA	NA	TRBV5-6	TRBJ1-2	TGTGCCAGCAGCTTACAGGGCAGGTATGGCTACACCTTC	CASSLQGRYGYTF
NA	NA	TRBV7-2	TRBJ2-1	TGTGCCAGCAGCTACTCAGGCAGCTACAATGAGCAGTTCTTC	CASSYSGSYNEQFF
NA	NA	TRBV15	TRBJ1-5	TGTGCCACCAGCAGAGATTCGGGTAATCAGCCCCAGCATTTT	CATSRDSGNQPQHF
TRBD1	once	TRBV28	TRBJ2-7	TGTGCCAGCAGTATATCACAGGGGGCGCGGGAGCAGTACTTC	CASSISQGAREQYF
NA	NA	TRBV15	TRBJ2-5	TGTGCCACCAGCAGAGAGGTAGAGGTCCGGACCCAGTACTTC	CATSREVEVRTQYF
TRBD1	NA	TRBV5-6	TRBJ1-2	TGTGCCAGCAGCCCCGGGACAGACACCCTTTATGGCTACACCTTC	CASSPGTDTLYGYTF
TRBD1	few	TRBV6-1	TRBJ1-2	TGTGCCAGCAGTGTGACAGGGGGGGGAAGTGGCTACACCTTC	CASSVTGGGSGYTF
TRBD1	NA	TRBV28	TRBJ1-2	TGTGCCAGCAGTTTGGGACAGGGAGGTGGCTACACCTTC	CASSLGQGGGYTF
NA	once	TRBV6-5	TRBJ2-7	TGTGCCAGCAGTTACGCAGGGGCCGCCTACGAGCAGTACTTC	CASSYAGAAYEQYF
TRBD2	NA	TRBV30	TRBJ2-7	TGTGCCTGGAGTGTAAGGTCTAGCGGGGGATTCTACGAGCAGTACTTC	CAWSVRSSGGFYEQYF
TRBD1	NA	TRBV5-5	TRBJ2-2	TGTGCCAGCAGCCCCCGACAGGGGGACACCGGGGAGCTGTTTTTT	CASSPRQGDTGELFF
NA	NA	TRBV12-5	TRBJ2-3	TGTGCTAGTGGTCTAGATACAGATACGCAGTATTTT	CASGLDTDTQYF
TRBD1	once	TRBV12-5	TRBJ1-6	TGTGCTAGTGGTTTGCTAGGGGACAGCTCCTATAATTCACCCCTCCACTTT	CASGLLGDSSYNSPLHF
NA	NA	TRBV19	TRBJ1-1	TGTGCCAGTAGTAAGGGGGTAGGTACTGAAGCTTTCTTT	CASSKGVGTEAFF
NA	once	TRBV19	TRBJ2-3	TGTGCCAGTAGATTAAACGGGGCAGATACGCAGTATTTT	CASRLNGADTQYF
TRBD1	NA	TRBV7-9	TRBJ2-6	TGTGCCAGCAGCCGATCGCCGGGACAGAACTTAGCTGGGGCCAACGTCCTGACTTTC	CASSRSPGQNLAGANVLTF
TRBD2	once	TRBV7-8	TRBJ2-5	TGTGCCAGCAGCTCTAGGCATGGCCGGGGGGGGGAGACCCAGTACTTC	CASSSRHGRGGETQYF
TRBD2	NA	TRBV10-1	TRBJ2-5	TGCGCCAGCAGTGAAGGACTAGCGGACCGGCTGGACTTC	CASSEGLADRLDF
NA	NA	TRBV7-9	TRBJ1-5	TGTGCCAGCAGCTTAGCGGGCGGGGACAATCAGCCCCAGCATTTT	CASSLAGGDNQPQHF
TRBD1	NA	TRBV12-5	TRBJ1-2	TGTGCTAGTGGTTTGGGGTGGTGGACAGGAGCCACTACCAACTATGGCTACACCTTC	CASGLGWWTGATTNYGYTF
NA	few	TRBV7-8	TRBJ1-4	TGTGCCAGCAGCTTAACTTATGCAACTAATGAAAAACTGTTTTTT	CASSLTYATNEKLFF
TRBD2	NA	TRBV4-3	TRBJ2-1	TGCGCCAGCAGCCAAGACCCCCTAGCGGGGGATGCCTACAATGAGCAGTTCTTC	CASSQDPLAGDAYNEQFF
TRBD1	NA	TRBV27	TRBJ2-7	TGTGCCAGCGCGCAGGGGGAGCACTACGAGCAGTACTTC	CASAQGEHYEQYF
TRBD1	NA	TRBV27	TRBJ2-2	TGTGCCAGCAGGATGTCAGGGGGCACCACCGGGGAGCTGTTTTTT	CASRMSGGTTGELFF
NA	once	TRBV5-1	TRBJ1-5	TGCGCCAGCAGCTTGCATAGCAATCAGCCCCAGCATTTT	CASSLHSNQPQHF
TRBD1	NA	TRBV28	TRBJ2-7	TGTGCCAGCACCTTGACAGGGCCAAGATACGAGCAGTACTTC	CASTLTGPRYEQYF